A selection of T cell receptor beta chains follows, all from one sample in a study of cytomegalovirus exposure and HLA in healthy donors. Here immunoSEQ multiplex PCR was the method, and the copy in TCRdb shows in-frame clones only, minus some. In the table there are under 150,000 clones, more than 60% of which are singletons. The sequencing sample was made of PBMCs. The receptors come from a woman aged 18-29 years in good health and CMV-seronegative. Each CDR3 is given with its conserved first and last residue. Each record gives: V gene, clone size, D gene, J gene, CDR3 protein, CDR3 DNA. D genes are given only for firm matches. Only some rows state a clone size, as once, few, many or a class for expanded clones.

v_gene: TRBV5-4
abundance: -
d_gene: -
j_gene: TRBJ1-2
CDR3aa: CASSFVRGLRGDGYTF
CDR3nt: TGTGCCAGCAGTTTTGTAAGGGGACTGAGGGGTGATGGCTACACCTTC

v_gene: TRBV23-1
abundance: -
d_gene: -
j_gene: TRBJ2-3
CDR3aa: CASSHPRRPREQYF
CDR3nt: TGCGCCAGCAGTCATCCTAGAAGGCCTCGAGAGCAGTATTTT

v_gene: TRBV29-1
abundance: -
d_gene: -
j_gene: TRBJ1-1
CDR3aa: CSVAAGRVGGTEAFF
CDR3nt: TGCAGCGTTGCGGCAGGTAGGGTGGGAGGCACTGAAGCTTTCTTT

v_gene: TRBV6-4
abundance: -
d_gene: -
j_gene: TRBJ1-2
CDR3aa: CASSDTGDYGYTF
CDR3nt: TGTGCCAGCAGTGACACGGGGGACTATGGCTACACCTTC

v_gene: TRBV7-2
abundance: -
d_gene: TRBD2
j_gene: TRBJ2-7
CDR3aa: CASSLESGRAYEQYF
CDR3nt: TGTGCCAGCAGCTTAGAGAGCGGGAGGGCCTACGAGCAGTACTTC

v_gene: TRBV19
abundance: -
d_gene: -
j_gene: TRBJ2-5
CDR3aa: CASRPRDSSQETQYF
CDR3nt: TGTGCCAGCAGACCCCGGGACTCGTCCCAAGAGACCCAGTACTTC

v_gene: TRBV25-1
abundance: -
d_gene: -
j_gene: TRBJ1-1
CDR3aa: CASSGASLTEAFF
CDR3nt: TGTGCCAGCAGTGGGGCCAGTCTCACTGAAGCTTTCTTT

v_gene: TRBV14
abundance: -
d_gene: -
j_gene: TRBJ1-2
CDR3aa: CASSQDSGTHGYTF
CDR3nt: TGTGCCAGCAGCCAAGATTCCGGGACTCATGGCTACACCTTC

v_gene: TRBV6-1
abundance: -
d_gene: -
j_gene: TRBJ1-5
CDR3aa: CASSGNNNQPQHF
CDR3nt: TGTGCCAGCAGTGGTAACAACAATCAGCCCCAGCATTTT

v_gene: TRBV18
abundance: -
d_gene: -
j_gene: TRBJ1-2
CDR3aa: CASSPALAQGRYGYTF
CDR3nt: TGTGCCAGCTCACCCGCCCTGGCACAGGGCCGCTATGGCTACACCTTC

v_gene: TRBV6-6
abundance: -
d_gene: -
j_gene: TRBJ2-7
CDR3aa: CASSYSGRGSEAEQYF
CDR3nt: TGTGCCAGCAGTTACTCGGGAAGGGGGAGTGAGGCCGAGCAGTACTTC

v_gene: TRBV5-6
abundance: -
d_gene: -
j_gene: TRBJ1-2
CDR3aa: CASSLSQRGYTF
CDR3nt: TGTGCCAGCAGCCTGTCCCAGAGGGGCTACACCTTC

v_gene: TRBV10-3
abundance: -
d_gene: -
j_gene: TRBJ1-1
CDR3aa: CAISFQGVETEAFF
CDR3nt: TGTGCCATCTCGTTTCAAGGGGTGGAAACTGAAGCTTTCTTT

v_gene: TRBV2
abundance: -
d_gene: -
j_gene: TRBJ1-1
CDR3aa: CASSSGVLDRWPFF
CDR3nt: TGTGCCAGCAGTTCTGGAGTGTTAGACAGATGGCCTTTCTTT

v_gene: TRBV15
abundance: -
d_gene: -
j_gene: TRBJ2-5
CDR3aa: CATSRGAGAVQETQYF
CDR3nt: TGTGCCACCAGCAGAGGGGCAGGTGCCGTACAAGAGACCCAGTACTTC

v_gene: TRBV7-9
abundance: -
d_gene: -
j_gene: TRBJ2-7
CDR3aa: CASSSGLKGTLYEQYF
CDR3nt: TGTGCCAGCAGCTCCGGCCTGAAGGGGACTTTATACGAGCAGTACTTC

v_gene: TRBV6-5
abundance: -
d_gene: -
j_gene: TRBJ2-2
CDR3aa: CASPFGGFGTGELFF
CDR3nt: TGTGCCAGCCCCTTCGGGGGTTTTGGCACCGGGGAGCTGTTTTTT

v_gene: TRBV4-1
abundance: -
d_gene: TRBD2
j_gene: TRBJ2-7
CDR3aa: CASSQGGVSGGFPYEQYF
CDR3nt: TGCGCCAGCAGCCAAGGCGGAGTTTCGGGGGGATTTCCCTACGAGCAGTACTTC

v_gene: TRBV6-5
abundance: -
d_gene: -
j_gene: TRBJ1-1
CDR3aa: CASSYWGRETEAFF
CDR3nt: TGTGCCAGCAGTTACTGGGGGAGGGAGACTGAAGCTTTCTTT

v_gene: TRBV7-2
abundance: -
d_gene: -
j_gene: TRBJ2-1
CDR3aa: CASSLRTRDNEQFF
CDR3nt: TGTGCCAGCAGCCTAAGGACGAGGGACAATGAGCAGTTCTTC

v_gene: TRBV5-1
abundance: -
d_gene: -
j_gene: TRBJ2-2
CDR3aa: CASSETSQSTGELFF
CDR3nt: TGCGCCAGCAGTGAGACTAGTCAGAGCACCGGGGAGCTGTTTTTT

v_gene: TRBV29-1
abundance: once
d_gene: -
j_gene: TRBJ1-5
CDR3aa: CSVGADGQPQHF
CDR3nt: TGCAGCGTGGGGGCTGACGGTCAGCCCCAGCATTTT

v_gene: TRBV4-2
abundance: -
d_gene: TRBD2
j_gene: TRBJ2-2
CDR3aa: CASSQGLIRGGELFF
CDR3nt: TGTGCCAGCAGCCAGGGACTAATACGGGGCGGGGAGCTGTTTTTT

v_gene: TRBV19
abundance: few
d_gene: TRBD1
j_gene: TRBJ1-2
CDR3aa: CASLNRGGYTF
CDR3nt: TGTGCCAGTCTAAACAGGGGCGGCTACACCTTC

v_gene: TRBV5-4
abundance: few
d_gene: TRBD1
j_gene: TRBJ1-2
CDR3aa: CASSLAGRGAYGYTF
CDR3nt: TGTGCCAGCAGCTTGGCCGGCAGGGGGGCCTATGGCTACACCTTC

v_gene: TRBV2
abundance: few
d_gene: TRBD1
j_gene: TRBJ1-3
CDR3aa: CASGSGTGAGNTIYF
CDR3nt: TGTGCCAGCGGTTCCGGGACAGGGGCCGGAAACACCATATATTTT

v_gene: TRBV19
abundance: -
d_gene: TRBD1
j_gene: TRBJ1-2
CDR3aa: CASSIGTGEAYGYTF
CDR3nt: TGTGCCAGTAGTATCGGGACAGGGGAGGCCTATGGCTACACCTTC

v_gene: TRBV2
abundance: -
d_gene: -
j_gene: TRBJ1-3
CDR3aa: CASSEAKRSGNTIYF
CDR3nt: TGTGCCAGCAGTGAAGCGAAGCGCTCTGGAAACACCATATATTTT

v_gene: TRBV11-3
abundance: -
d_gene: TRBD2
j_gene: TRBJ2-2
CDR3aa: CASSLVAGDTGELFF
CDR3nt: TGTGCCAGCAGCTTAGTAGCGGGAGATACCGGGGAGCTGTTTTTT

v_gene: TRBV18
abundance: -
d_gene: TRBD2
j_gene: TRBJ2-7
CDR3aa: CASSDTSGRNEQYF
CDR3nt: TGTGCCAGCTCAGACACTAGCGGGAGGAACGAGCAGTACTTC

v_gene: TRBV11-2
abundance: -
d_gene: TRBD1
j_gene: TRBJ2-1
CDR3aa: CASSATGGNEQFF
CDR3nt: TGTGCCAGCAGCGCAACAGGGGGGAATGAGCAGTTCTTC

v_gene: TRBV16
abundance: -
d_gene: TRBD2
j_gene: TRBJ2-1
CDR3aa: CASSQNLLAGGPEQFF
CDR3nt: TGTGCCAGCAGCCAAAACTTACTAGCGGGAGGCCCTGAGCAGTTCTTC

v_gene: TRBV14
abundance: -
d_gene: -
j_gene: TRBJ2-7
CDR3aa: CACRRPSKSYEQYF
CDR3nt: TGTGCCTGCCGGAGGCCCTCGAAATCCTACGAGCAGTACTTC

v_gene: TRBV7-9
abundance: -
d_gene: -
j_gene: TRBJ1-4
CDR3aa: CASRAGATNEKLFF
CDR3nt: TGTGCCAGCAGGGCCGGAGCAACTAATGAAAAACTGTTTTTT

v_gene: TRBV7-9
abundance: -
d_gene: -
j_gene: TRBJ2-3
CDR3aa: CASSSQVSSTDTQYF
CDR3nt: TGTGCCAGCAGCTCACAGGTATCTAGCACAGATACGCAGTATTTT

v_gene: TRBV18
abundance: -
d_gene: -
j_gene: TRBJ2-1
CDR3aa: CASSPPGEQFF
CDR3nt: TGTGCCAGCTCACCGCCGGGAGAGCAGTTCTTC

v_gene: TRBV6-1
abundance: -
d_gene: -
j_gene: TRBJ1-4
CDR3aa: CASSEAGREGEKLFF
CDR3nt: TGTGCCAGCAGTGAAGCGGGCAGGGAAGGAGAAAAACTGTTTTTT

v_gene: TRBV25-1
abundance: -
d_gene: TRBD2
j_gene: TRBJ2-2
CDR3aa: CASSEIAGGPPGELFF
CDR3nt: TGTGCCAGCAGTGAAATAGCGGGAGGGCCCCCCGGGGAGCTGTTTTTT

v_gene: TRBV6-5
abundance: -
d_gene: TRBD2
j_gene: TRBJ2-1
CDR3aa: CASSLGVAGVNEQFF
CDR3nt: TGTGCCAGCAGCCTAGGGGTAGCGGGAGTGAATGAGCAGTTCTTC

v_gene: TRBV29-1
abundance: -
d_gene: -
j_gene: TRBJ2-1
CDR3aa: CSIDPSSYNEQFF
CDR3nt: TGCAGCATCGACCCTAGCTCCTACAATGAGCAGTTCTTC

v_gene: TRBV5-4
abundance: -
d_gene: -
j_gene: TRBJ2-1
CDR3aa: CASSGQLYEQFF
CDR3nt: TGTGCCAGCAGCGGACAGCTGTATGAGCAGTTCTTC

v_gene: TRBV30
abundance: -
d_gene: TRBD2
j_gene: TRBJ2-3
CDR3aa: CAWRVGLAGGPDTQYF
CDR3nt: TGTGCCTGGAGAGTGGGGCTAGCGGGAGGCCCAGATACGCAGTATTTT

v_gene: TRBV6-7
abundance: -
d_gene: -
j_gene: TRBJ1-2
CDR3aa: CASSYSNFCSGHLTSNYGYTF
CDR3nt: TGTGCCAGCAGTTACTCGAACTTCTGTTCGGGACACTTGACGAGTAACTATGGCTACACCTTC

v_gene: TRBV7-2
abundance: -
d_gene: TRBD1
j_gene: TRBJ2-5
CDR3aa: CASSVGTAQETQYF
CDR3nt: TGTGCCAGCTCAGTGGGGACAGCCCAAGAGACCCAGTACTTC

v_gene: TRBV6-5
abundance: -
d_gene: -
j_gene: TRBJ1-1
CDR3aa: CASSYSSNTEAFF
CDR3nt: TGTGCCAGCAGTTACTCGAGCAACACTGAAGCTTTCTTT

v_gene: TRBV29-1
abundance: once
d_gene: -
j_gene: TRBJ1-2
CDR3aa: CSVENDGTRGPPNYGYTF
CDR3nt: TGCAGCGTTGAGAATGATGGGACACGGGGCCCGCCTAACTATGGCTACACCTTC

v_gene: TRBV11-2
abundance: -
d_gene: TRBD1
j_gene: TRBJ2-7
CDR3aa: CASSPGTGYEQYF
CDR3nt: TGTGCCAGCAGCCCCGGGACAGGCTACGAGCAGTACTTC